The rows below give T cell receptor beta chains drawn from one sample of a study of OX40 agonist ivuxolimab in advanced cancers. Profiling relied on immunoSEQ multiplex PCR, and the TCRdb table lists in-frame clones only, not all of them. The profile covers about 38,000 clones, with about three quarters appearing a single time and more than 9% taken by the ten largest. The material sequenced was CD4+ or CD8+ T cells sorted from blood, taken in a trial of the OX40 agonist ivuxolimab. All receptors derive from an adult with an advanced solid tumor such as melanoma, head and neck, liver or kidney cancer. CDR3s include the opening cysteine and the closing phenylalanine or tryptophan. Each record gives: V gene, clone size, D gene, J gene, CDR3 DNA, CDR3 protein. D genes are given only for firm matches. Only part of the rows carry a size: once, few, many, or a class if the clone is expanded.

v_gene: TRBV5-1; abundance: -; d_gene: -; j_gene: TRBJ2-5; CDR3nt: TGCGCCAGCAGCCCTGGTGAAGGGGCTGCGAGGACCCAGTACTTC; CDR3aa: CASSPGEGAARTQYF
v_gene: TRBV5-1; abundance: -; d_gene: -; j_gene: TRBJ2-2; CDR3nt: TGCGCCAGCAGCTTGGGGGTGAGACTCCTCGGAACCGGGGAGCTGTTTTTT; CDR3aa: CASSLGVRLLGTGELFF
v_gene: TRBV6-1; abundance: -; d_gene: -; j_gene: TRBJ1-5; CDR3nt: TGTGCCATCGGGGAAGGGGCCAATCAGCCCCAGCATTTT; CDR3aa: CAIGEGANQPQHF
v_gene: TRBV10-1; abundance: few; d_gene: -; j_gene: TRBJ2-7; CDR3nt: TGCGCCAGCAGCGGAGGGGCGGGGCTGTACTTC; CDR3aa: CASSGGAGLYF
v_gene: TRBV6-1; abundance: -; d_gene: TRBD1; j_gene: TRBJ2-2; CDR3nt: TGTGCCAGCATGTACCGACAGGGCCTCACCGGGGAGCTGTTTTTT; CDR3aa: CASMYRQGLTGELFF
v_gene: TRBV2; abundance: -; d_gene: TRBD2; j_gene: TRBJ2-3; CDR3nt: TGTGCCAGCGGGCCCGGGACTAGCGATTCAGATACGCAGTATTTT; CDR3aa: CASGPGTSDSDTQYF
v_gene: TRBV19; abundance: -; d_gene: -; j_gene: TRBJ1-1; CDR3nt: TGTGCCAGTAGTCCCTATACACAGGGAGGTACTGAAGCTTTCTTT; CDR3aa: CASSPYTQGGTEAFF
v_gene: TRBV5-4; abundance: -; d_gene: -; j_gene: TRBJ2-1; CDR3nt: TGTGCCAGCAGCTTGGACTACAATGAGCAGTTCTTC; CDR3aa: CASSLDYNEQFF
v_gene: TRBV27; abundance: -; d_gene: -; j_gene: TRBJ2-7; CDR3nt: TGTGCCAGCAGTAGATCTTGGACTGCGAGCCGGGGAGGTGAGCAGTACTTC; CDR3aa: CASSRSWTASRGGEQYF
v_gene: TRBV6-4; abundance: -; d_gene: TRBD2; j_gene: TRBJ2-5; CDR3nt: TGTGCCAGCAGTAGCGGGAGGACGAAGACCCAGTACTTC; CDR3aa: CASSSGRTKTQYF
v_gene: TRBV18; abundance: -; d_gene: -; j_gene: TRBJ2-1; CDR3nt: TGTGCCAGCTCACTATCCGGGGAGACGAGAGGGCATGAGCAGTTCTTC; CDR3aa: CASSLSGETRGHEQFF
v_gene: TRBV9; abundance: once; d_gene: -; j_gene: TRBJ2-5; CDR3nt: TGTGCCAGCAGCGTAGGCCCAGGAAAGGAGACCCAGTACTTC; CDR3aa: CASSVGPGKETQYF
v_gene: TRBV18; abundance: once; d_gene: TRBD1; j_gene: TRBJ1-2; CDR3nt: TGTGCCAGCTCCCACGGACAGGGAAGAGACTATGGCTACACCTTC; CDR3aa: CASSHGQGRDYGYTF
v_gene: TRBV7-2; abundance: -; d_gene: TRBD2; j_gene: TRBJ2-7; CDR3nt: TGTGCCAGCAGCTTCAGCCTAGCGGGAGGAATCGAGCAGTACTTC; CDR3aa: CASSFSLAGGIEQYF
v_gene: TRBV6-4; abundance: few; d_gene: -; j_gene: TRBJ2-2; CDR3nt: TGTGCCAGCAGTGGGACAGACACCGGGGAGCTGTTTTTT; CDR3aa: CASSGTDTGELFF